Listed here are 24 T cell receptor beta chains from one sample, sequenced in a study of molecular identifiers for immune sequencing clone quantification. TCRdb re-called the PCR reads with MiXCR, one entry per CDR3 protein. Of over 600,000 distinct CDR3 sequences listed, less than 20% are singletons. The sample was naive CD8+ T cells from blood, with Jurkat cell RNA spiked in. The subset: FACS-sorted CD8+CD4-CCR7+CD45RA+ naive T cells. The receptors were gathered from a human donor in good health. Some libraries in this study had Jurkat cell RNA spiked in.

In its sample, this clonotype was seen many times. The chain couples TRBV20-1 to TRBJ2-6, with a tentative D call TRBD1 (5 bases). Trimming left V 0 bases short and J 0 bases short, with 15 bases between. This CDR3 is built from 18 residues. CDR1 is DFQATT, CDR2 SNEGSKA, per germline (reference sequence). CDR3 protein: CSARDYDSLPSGANVLTF. In DNA form, the CDR3 reads TGCAGTGCTAGAGATTACGACAGCCTTCCCTCTGGGGCCAACGTCCTGACTTTC.

There are many counts of this clonotype. The chain carries TRBV5-4 and TRBJ2-7; 7 bases match TRBD1. V was clipped by 1 base and J by 1 base; unmatched bases: 17. The CDR3 is made up of 19 amino acids. Germline V gene sequence: CDR1 SGHNT, CDR2 YYREEE (reference sequence). CDR3 bases: TGTGCCAGCAGCTTGAGGATCTTGGGCAAGGCAGGGGGATCCTACGAGCAGTACTTC. It translates to CASSLRILGKAGGSYEQYF.

The J gene is TRBJ1-2, the V gene TRBV20-1; D call uncertain. Germline assignment: CDR1 DFQATT and CDR2 SNEGSKA (reference sequence). V dropped 3 bases and J dropped 6 bases, with 8 bases sitting between them. The CDR3 is 11 residues long. CDR3 coding DNA: TGCAGTGCTAGTTATAGGGATGGCTACACCTTC. This translates into CSASYRDGYTF.

This clonotype was found many times. The rearrangement uses TRBV20-1 and TRBJ2-1; 7 nucleotides line up with TRBD2. The junction had 8 bases not matched to a gene; V was cut back by 1 base and J by 8 bases. This CDR3 has 14 amino acids. CDR1 is DFQATT, CDR2 SNEGSKA, per germline (reference sequence). The CDR3 region has the DNA TGCAGTGCTAGAGGGACTAGGGCTTTTGATGAGCAGTTCTTC. Translation gives CSARGTRAFDEQFF.

This clonotype was seen many times. The V gene is TRBV18, the J gene TRBJ2-3; 7 nucleotides align to TRBD2. The CDR3 covers 14 residues. J lost 0 bases, V lost 6 bases, and 3 bases had no gene match. Germline CDR1 KGHSH, CDR2 LQKENI. CDR3 in amino acids: CASSRGGSTDTQYF. CDR3 in DNA: TGTGCCAGCTCTCGCGGGGGAAGCACAGATACGCAGTATTTT.

This clonotype was recorded only once. A much larger clone is a single base away; this may be a read error. The rearrangement uses TRBV28 and TRBJ2-7; TRBD2 matches 8 bases. Germline CDR1 and CDR2: MDHEN and SYDVKM. This CDR3 is 14 amino acids long. The CDR3 DNA is TGTGCCAGCAGTCCCAGCGGGAGCCCCTACGGGCAGTACTTC. It is translated as CASSPSGSPYGQYF.

This clonotype was counted many times. V and J are TRBV7-9 and TRBJ2-3; 9 bases agree with TRBD2. Germline trimming cut 0 bases from V and 2 bases from J; bases unmatched to any gene: 3. The CDR3 is 16 residues long. Germline V gene data show CDR1 as SEHNR and CDR2 as FQNEAQ (reference sequence). The CDR3 protein is CASSLALAGNTDTQYF. Here the CDR3 DNA reads TGTGCCAGCAGCTTAGCGCTAGCGGGGAACACAGATACGCAGTATTTT.

This clonotype occurred many times. The gene calls are TRBV4-3 and TRBJ1-1; 9 nucleotides line up with TRBD1. Per germline, CDR1 LGHNA and CDR2 YSLEER. V lost 4 bases, J lost 3 bases, and 3 bases stayed unmatched. This CDR3 has 14 amino acids. CDR3 loop: CASSRDRVDTEAFF. CDR3 nucleotides: TGCGCCAGCAGCCGGGACAGGGTAGACACTGAAGCTTTCTTT.

A note on this clonotype: Possible read error: a much larger clone is one base away. The chain joins TRBV5-3 to TRBJ2-3; D is ambiguous. TRBV5-3 is treated as an ORF (open reading frame) with a function not yet certain. The CDR3 runs to 15 residues. CDR3 coding DNA: TGTGCCAGCAGCTTACCGACATCTCTGGAAGATGCGCAGTATTTT. Translation: CASSLPTSLEDAQYF.

In its sample, this clonotype was seen many times. The V call is TRBV29-1, the J call TRBJ2-1; 8 bases agree with TRBD2. The CDR3 spans 13 residues. The junction had 9 bases not matched to a gene; V was cut back by 8 bases and J by 6 bases. Germline V gene data show CDR1 as SQVTM and CDR2 as ANQGSEA. The CDR3 reads CSCTSGGVNEQFF. DNA of the CDR3: TGCAGCTGTACTAGCGGAGGGGTCAATGAGCAGTTCTTC.

This clonotype showed up just a few times. The chain joins TRBV12-5 to TRBJ2-1; TRBD2 matches at 12 bases. The V gene end was trimmed by 6 bases and the J gene end by 4 bases; junction bases not matched to a gene: 10. CDR1 is LGHNT, CDR2 FRNRAP, per germline. The CDR3 contains 17 residues. CDR3 sequence (DNA): TGTGCTAGTGGGTATGGACTAGCGGGACTTTCGTACAATGAGCAGTTCTTC. This encodes CASGYGLAGLSYNEQFF.

This clonotype appeared a few times. The chain has TRBV19 and TRBJ2-7; 9 bases agree with TRBD1. Germline V gives CDR1 LNHDA, CDR2 SQIVND (reference sequence). This CDR3 is built from 13 residues. Trimming cost V 10 bases and J 2 bases; bases outside gene matches: 6. The CDR3 spells CATTGTGTYEQYF. DNA for the CDR3: TGTGCCACCACCGGGACAGGGACCTACGAGCAGTACTTC.

This clonotype was observed a few times. This chain uses TRBV4-1 with TRBJ1-5; tentatively, D is TRBD1 (5 bases). V lost 1 base, J lost 8 bases, and 12 bases lay in between. Germline values: CDR1 MGHRA, CDR2 YSYEKL. The CDR3 extends over 14 amino acids. CDR3 nucleotide sequence: TGCGCCAGCAGCCAAGGGGGGTCCCTCGAGCCCCAGCATTTT. This gives the protein CASSQGGSLEPQHF.

This clonotype has at least ten counts. The rearrangement joins TRBV4-3 to TRBJ2-3, with 11 bases that match TRBD1. V trimming: 0 bases; J trimming: 4 bases; junction bases outside the gene matches: 3. This CDR3 has 16 amino acids. CDR1 is LGHNA and CDR2 is YSLEER in the germline V gene. CDR3 amino acids: CASSQDRTGGADTQYF. The CDR3 DNA sequence: TGCGCCAGCAGCCAAGATCGGACAGGGGGCGCAGATACGCAGTATTTT.

This clonotype has a count of ten or more. CDR3 nucleotides: TGTGCCAGCAGTGTAACGCCACGGCCCCCACAGTTCTTC. Amino acid sequence: CASSVTPRPPQFF. V and J are TRBV28 and TRBJ2-1; D is unresolved. Germline CDR1 MDHEN, CDR2 SYDVKM. Between the trimmed V and J ends, which lost 5 bases and 13 bases, there was a span of 18 bases. The CDR3 runs 13 residues.

Details on this clonotype: A much more abundant neighbour one base away suggests this may be a read error. The V call is TRBV12-3 or TRBV12-4, the J call TRBJ2-7; the match to TRBD1 covers 7 bases. The CDR3 sequence is 14 residues long. This CDR3 reads CASSHRGPGNEQCF. CDR3 nucleotides: TGTGCCAGCAGCCACAGGGGTCCAGGGAACGAGCAGTGCTTC.

This clonotype was recorded at least ten times. This chain connects TRBV30 to TRBJ2-7, with TRBD1 identical over 9 bases. Germline CDR1 is GTSNPN and CDR2 is SVGIG (reference sequence). V was clipped by 2 bases and J by 4 bases; unmatched bases: 6. The CDR3 length is 14 residues. The chain's CDR3 is CAWSPGQGYYEQYF. The CDR3 DNA follows: TGTGCCTGGAGTCCGGGACAGGGCTATTACGAGCAGTACTTC.

In this sample, this clonotype turned up a few times. V is TRBV7-6 and J is TRBJ2-1, with D unresolved. The CDR3 has 13 residues. Trimming removed 3 bases from V and 7 bases from J, with 10 bases in between. CDR1 and CDR2 (germline): SGHVS, FNYEAQ. The CDR3 region is CASSLSQRNEQFF. The DNA for the CDR3 is TGTGCCAGCAGCTTGAGTCAGCGTAATGAGCAGTTCTTC.

The table lists this clonotype with a few counts. J is TRBJ1-5 and V is TRBV2; 8 bases agree with TRBD1. CDR3 length: 15 amino acids. CDR1 SNHLY and CDR2 FYNNEI come from the germline V gene. With 2 bases clipped from V and 6 bases from J, the junction kept 6 bases outside the gene matches. CDR3 amino acids: CASSEMTGVVQPQHF. In DNA form, the CDR3 reads TGTGCCAGCAGTGAAATGACAGGGGTGGTTCAGCCCCAGCATTTT.

About this clonotype: Mismatch with germline at one junction end may stem from a read error. The rearrangement uses TRBV30 and TRBJ2-7; D is tentatively TRBD1 or TRBD2 (5 bases each). The CDR3 has 13 amino acids. The germline gives CDR1 GTSNPN, CDR2 SVGIG (reference sequence). The CDR3 spells CARSVGGSYEQYF. The CDR3 bases are TGTGCCCGGAGTGTTGGGGGATCCTACGAGCAGTACTTC.

At least ten counts were recorded for this clonotype. The chain is built from TRBV7-9 and TRBJ2-5, with D unresolved. Germline lookup yields CDR1 SEHNR and CDR2 FQNEAQ (reference sequence). The CDR3 spans 15 residues. V was trimmed by 5 bases and J by 1 base, leaving 14 bases between them. CDR3 sequence (DNA): TGTGCCAGCAGCCATTCGTTTGGCCCCCAAGAGACCCAGTACTTC. It specifies CASSHSFGPQETQYF.

This clonotype was counted many times. V gene TRBV15 combines with J gene TRBJ2-3; D remains unclear. The CDR3 loop spans 12 amino acids. CDR1 and CDR2 (germline): LNHNV, YYDKDF (reference sequence). Trimming pared 5 bases from V and 6 bases from J, leaving 9 bases between. CDR3: CATSLLGDTQYF. CDR3 DNA sequence: TGTGCCACCAGCCTCCTAGGGGATACGCAGTATTTT.

This clonotype was found many times. The chain couples TRBV4-1 to TRBJ2-7; no firm D call. The CDR3 length is 18 residues. V lost 0 bases, J lost 0 bases, and 18 bases lay in between. Germline V CDR1 and CDR2: MGHRA, YSYEKL. CDR3 DNA: TGCGCCAGCAGCCAAGATCTCTCACTTTGGCCCAGCTCCTACGAGCAGTACTTC. The encoded protein is CASSQDLSLWPSSYEQYF.

This clonotype was observed at least ten times. The J gene is TRBJ2-3, the V gene TRBV6-5; 8 bases fit TRBD2. The V and J ends lost 8 bases and 1 base, in that order; junction bases with no gene match: 14. The CDR3 is 17 residues long. The germline V gene has CDR1 MNHEY and CDR2 SVGAGI. In DNA, the CDR3 is TGTGCCAGCCTCCGGGTAGCGGGGACTGAGGGCACAGATACGCAGTATTTT. Encoded protein: CASLRVAGTEGTDTQYF.